This TCR beta chain was retrieved from a study of CD8+ T cells in alopecia areata. Treatment meaning: oral pan-JAK inhibitor, 5-10 mg twice daily. RNA extraction was followed by reverse transcription into cDNA, which acted as the sequencing template. Data came from immunoSEQ multiplex PCR; TCRdb stores just in-frame clones and leaves some out. The sample lists about 180,000 clones, roughly 53% occurring once. This sample comprised CD8+ T cells sorted from blood, obtained at week 24, from a patient treated with tofacitinib. The TCR was taken from a human donor with alopecia areata.

This CDR3 is CAWSTSSPLTDTQYF. DNA of the CDR3: TGTGCCTGGAGTACCTCTAGTCCTCTCACAGATACGCAGTATTTT. The chain joins TRBV30 to TRBJ2-3; D remains ambiguous. This CDR3 comprises 15 residues. From germline, CDR1 is GTSNPN and CDR2 SVGIG (reference sequence). Between the trimmed V and J ends, which lost 2 bases and 2 bases, there was a span of 14 bases.